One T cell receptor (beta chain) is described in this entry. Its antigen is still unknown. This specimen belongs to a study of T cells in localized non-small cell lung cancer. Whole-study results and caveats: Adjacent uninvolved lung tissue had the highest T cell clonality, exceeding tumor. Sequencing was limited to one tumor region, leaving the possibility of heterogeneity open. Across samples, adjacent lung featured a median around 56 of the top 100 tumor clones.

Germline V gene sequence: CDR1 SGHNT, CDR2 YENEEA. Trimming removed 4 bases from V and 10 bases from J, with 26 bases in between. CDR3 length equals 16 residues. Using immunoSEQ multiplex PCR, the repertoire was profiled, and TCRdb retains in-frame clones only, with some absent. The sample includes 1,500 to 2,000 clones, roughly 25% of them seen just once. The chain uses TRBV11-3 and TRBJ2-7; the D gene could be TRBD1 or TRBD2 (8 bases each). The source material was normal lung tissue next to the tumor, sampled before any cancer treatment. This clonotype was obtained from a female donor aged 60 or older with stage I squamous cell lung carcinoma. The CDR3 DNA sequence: TGTGCCAGCAGCTCGTCCGGGAGGGGACAGGCAAACCCCCAGTACTTC. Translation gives CASSSSGRGQANPQYF.